The entry below gives a single TCR beta chain sequence along with its context. These data are taken from a study of blood T cell repertoires in COVID-19. Study context: Samples came from the United States, Italy and Spain, spanning acute and convalescent COVID-19. PBMCs, B-cell-depleted T cells, or T cells provided the cDNA or gDNA that made up the material.

Unmatched junction bases numbered 14, after V lost 4 bases and J lost 6 bases. CDR1 and CDR2 from the germline V gene are MNHEY and SMNVEV (reference sequence). There are 16 residues in the CDR3. In the source study's methods: How many nucleated cells were present was estimated from reference gene primer amplification. TCRdb's copy holds only in-frame clones and misses some; the assay was immunoSEQ multiplex PCR. The DNA gave D and trimming, while V, J and clone size come from that table. The sample lists around 190,000 clones, 86% seen once, with around 20% in the top ten. The rearrangement joins TRBV27 to TRBJ1-2; 7 bases are a match to TRBD1. The sequencing input was peripheral blood. The clonotype comes from a man aged 65 to 79 with active or convalescent COVID-19. The CDR3 spells CASSSLPSAGTDGYTF. The CDR3 nucleotides read TGTGCCAGCAGTTCACTACCATCCGCCGGGACAGATGGCTACACCTTC.